This TCR beta chain derives from a study of cytomegalovirus exposure and HLA in healthy donors. Use of 60 Vbeta and 13 Jbeta primers characterized the PCR. TCRdb keeps only in-frame clones here, not all; method: immunoSEQ multiplex PCR. The data show 150,000 to 200,000 clones, with approximately 72% seen just once and under 2.5% held by the top ten. General observations from the study: Certain indistinguishable V segments, among them TRBV6-2 and TRBV6-3, were excluded.

With 2 bases removed from V and 4 bases from J, the gap between germline ends came to 8 bases. This CDR3 has 13 residues. Germline CDR1 MNHEY, CDR2 SVGAGI. This clone was counted between two and nine times. Its antigen is unidentified. The source is a human donor in good health. The V and J genes are TRBV6-5 and TRBJ1-1, with TRBD1 as a possible D gene (6 bases). Material: PBMCs. The CDR3 sequence: CASSYGQFTEAFF. In nucleotides, the CDR3 is TGTGCCAGCAGTTACGGACAGTTCACTGAAGCTTTCTTT.